This is a list of T cell receptor beta chains from one sample in a study of identifying expanded T cells in peripheral blood. Clones were sequenced by immunoSEQ multiplex PCR, and TCRdb holds only the in-frame ones, with some missing. The sample holds under 110,000 clones, roughly 89% seen once. What was sequenced was blood. The receptors come from a person aged 18 to 75 in good health. Each CDR3 is given with its conserved first and last residue. D genes are given only for firm matches. A row's size may be missing; if present it is once, few, many or a size class.

CDR3aa: CASSQQGFLLTDTQYF
CDR3nt: TGTGCCAGCAGTCAACAGGGGTTTCTACTCACAGATACGCAGTATTTT
d_gene: TRBD1
v_gene: TRBV7-9
abundance: NA
j_gene: TRBJ2-3

CDR3aa: CASSLSGYHWYNEQFF
CDR3nt: TGTGCCAGCAGCTTGAGCGGCTACCATTGGTACAATGAGCAGTTCTTC
d_gene: NA
v_gene: TRBV5-6
abundance: NA
j_gene: TRBJ2-1

CDR3aa: CASSLDTDTQYF
CDR3nt: TGCGCCAGCAGCTTGGACACAGATACGCAGTATTTT
d_gene: NA
v_gene: TRBV5-1
abundance: NA
j_gene: TRBJ2-3

CDR3aa: CASSRRVTDTQYF
CDR3nt: TGTGCCAGCAGCCGCAGGGTAACAGATACGCAGTATTTT
d_gene: NA
v_gene: TRBV6-4
abundance: NA
j_gene: TRBJ2-3

CDR3aa: CASSRYTEAFF
CDR3nt: TGTGCCAGCAGTAGGTACACTGAAGCTTTCTTT
d_gene: NA
v_gene: TRBV25-1
abundance: NA
j_gene: TRBJ1-1

CDR3aa: CASSIDPGTETQYF
CDR3nt: TGTGCCAGTAGTATAGATCCGGGGACGGAGACCCAGTACTTC
d_gene: NA
v_gene: TRBV19
abundance: NA
j_gene: TRBJ2-5

CDR3aa: CASSPERGQGNEQFF
CDR3nt: TGTGCCAGCAGCCCCGAAAGGGGACAGGGGAATGAGCAGTTCTTC
d_gene: TRBD1
v_gene: TRBV7-8
abundance: NA
j_gene: TRBJ2-1

CDR3aa: CASSLSSRGYTEAFF
CDR3nt: TGTGCCAGCAGTTTATCTTCTCGAGGATACACTGAAGCTTTCTTT
d_gene: NA
v_gene: TRBV27
abundance: NA
j_gene: TRBJ1-1

CDR3aa: CSVGYGQGSTDTQYF
CDR3nt: TGCAGCGTTGGATATGGACAGGGAAGCACAGATACGCAGTATTTT
d_gene: TRBD1
v_gene: TRBV29-1
abundance: NA
j_gene: TRBJ2-3

CDR3aa: CASSQDRGPVTQYF
CDR3nt: TGCGCCAGCAGCCAAGACCGGGGCCCCGTGACCCAGTACTTC
d_gene: NA
v_gene: TRBV4-1
abundance: NA
j_gene: TRBJ2-5

CDR3aa: CASSYRQMNTEAFF
CDR3nt: TGTGCCAGCAGTTACAGACAGATGAACACTGAAGCTTTCTTT
d_gene: NA
v_gene: TRBV6-5
abundance: NA
j_gene: TRBJ1-1

CDR3aa: CASSYRRGGTDTQYF
CDR3nt: TGTGCCAGCAGTTACCGGCGGGGAGGAACAGATACGCAGTATTTT
d_gene: NA
v_gene: TRBV6-6
abundance: NA
j_gene: TRBJ2-3

CDR3aa: CASRLRDRGVETQYF
CDR3nt: TGTGCCAGCAGGCTCCGGGACAGGGGGGTAGAGACCCAGTACTTC
d_gene: TRBD1
v_gene: TRBV5-6
abundance: NA
j_gene: TRBJ2-5

CDR3aa: CASSSEDRVEFF
CDR3nt: TGTGCCAGCAGCTCCGAGGACCGGGTGGAGTTCTTC
d_gene: NA
v_gene: TRBV11-2
abundance: NA
j_gene: TRBJ2-1

CDR3aa: CASSVGTAGDTQYF
CDR3nt: TGTGCCAGTAGTGTGGGGACCGCTGGGGATACGCAGTATTTT
d_gene: NA
v_gene: TRBV19
abundance: once
j_gene: TRBJ2-3

CDR3aa: CASSQPRRGRGVFF
CDR3nt: TGTGCCAGCAGCCAACCCCGGAGGGGCCGGGGGGTGTTTTTT
d_gene: NA
v_gene: TRBV28
abundance: once
j_gene: TRBJ1-4

CDR3aa: CASSSGTSGGETQYF
CDR3nt: TGTGCCAGCAGCTCGGGGACTAGCGGGGGTGAGACCCAGTACTTC
d_gene: TRBD2
v_gene: TRBV7-2
abundance: NA
j_gene: TRBJ2-5

CDR3aa: CSVVSTGGDEKLFF
CDR3nt: TGCAGCGTTGTCTCAACAGGGGGAGATGAAAAACTGTTTTTT
d_gene: TRBD1
v_gene: TRBV29-1
abundance: NA
j_gene: TRBJ1-4

CDR3aa: CASSYSDRGNEQFF
CDR3nt: TGTGCCAGCAGTTACTCGGACAGGGGTAATGAGCAGTTCTTC
d_gene: TRBD1
v_gene: TRBV6-5
abundance: NA
j_gene: TRBJ2-1

CDR3aa: CASSEREAGAYEQYF
CDR3nt: TGTGCCAGCAGTGAAAGGGAAGCGGGGGCCTACGAGCAGTACTTC
d_gene: TRBD2
v_gene: TRBV6-1
abundance: NA
j_gene: TRBJ2-7

CDR3aa: CASSSARAAYNEQFF
CDR3nt: TGTGCCAGCAGCTCTGCCAGGGCGGCCTACAATGAGCAGTTCTTC
d_gene: NA
v_gene: TRBV7-6
abundance: NA
j_gene: TRBJ2-1

CDR3aa: CATRGDPNTEAFF
CDR3nt: TGTGCCACCAGGGGGGACCCGAACACTGAAGCTTTCTTT
d_gene: NA
v_gene: TRBV15
abundance: NA
j_gene: TRBJ1-1

CDR3aa: CAISGGQGTDHYEQYF
CDR3nt: TGTGCCATCAGTGGAGGACAGGGAACAGACCACTACGAGCAGTACTTC
d_gene: TRBD1
v_gene: TRBV10-3
abundance: NA
j_gene: TRBJ2-7

CDR3aa: CASSQHRGRRGYEQYF
CDR3nt: TGTGCCAGCAGCCAGCACCGGGGGCGCCGGGGCTACGAGCAGTACTTC
d_gene: NA
v_gene: TRBV7-2
abundance: NA
j_gene: TRBJ2-7

CDR3aa: CASSLAGTGHFVEQYF
CDR3nt: TGTGCCAGCAGCTTAGCCGGGACAGGGCACTTTGTCGAGCAGTACTTC
d_gene: TRBD1
v_gene: TRBV7-9
abundance: NA
j_gene: TRBJ2-7

CDR3aa: CASSLGGSYSGNTIYF
CDR3nt: TGTGCCAGCAGTTTAGGGGGCTCCTACTCTGGAAACACCATATATTTT
d_gene: NA
v_gene: TRBV28
abundance: NA
j_gene: TRBJ1-3

CDR3aa: CASSPRDYLSTDTQYF
CDR3nt: TGTGCCAGCAGCCCACGGGACTACCTTAGCACAGATACGCAGTATTTT
d_gene: TRBD2
v_gene: TRBV7-9
abundance: NA
j_gene: TRBJ2-3

CDR3aa: CASQPGTFSYNEQFF
CDR3nt: TGTGCCAGTCAACCCGGGACGTTTTCCTACAATGAGCAGTTCTTC
d_gene: NA
v_gene: TRBV6-1
abundance: NA
j_gene: TRBJ2-1

CDR3aa: CATSRDRKMNTEAFF
CDR3nt: TGTGCCACCAGCAGAGACCGAAAGATGAACACTGAAGCTTTCTTT
d_gene: NA
v_gene: TRBV15
abundance: NA
j_gene: TRBJ1-1

CDR3aa: CASSSPGGAQYF
CDR3nt: TGTGCCAGCAGTTCCCCCGGGGGGGCCCAGTACTTC
d_gene: TRBD2
v_gene: TRBV27
abundance: NA
j_gene: TRBJ2-5

CDR3aa: CASSGPGQAYYNEQFF
CDR3nt: TGTGCCAGCAGCGGACCTGGACAGGCGTACTACAATGAGCAGTTCTTC
d_gene: TRBD1
v_gene: TRBV5-6
abundance: NA
j_gene: TRBJ2-1

CDR3aa: CSAGAAELQYF
CDR3nt: TGCAGTGCTGGGGCGGCAGAATTACAGTATTTT
d_gene: NA
v_gene: TRBV20-1
abundance: NA
j_gene: TRBJ2-3

CDR3aa: CASSYGLISNQPQHF
CDR3nt: TGTGCCAGCAGTTACGGTTTAATTAGCAATCAGCCCCAGCATTTT
d_gene: NA
v_gene: TRBV6-5
abundance: NA
j_gene: TRBJ1-5

CDR3aa: CASSLGLTANTGELFF
CDR3nt: TGCGCCAGCAGCTTGGGGCTTACCGCGAACACCGGGGAGCTGTTTTTT
d_gene: NA
v_gene: TRBV5-1
abundance: NA
j_gene: TRBJ2-2

CDR3aa: CASSRQETQYF
CDR3nt: TGTGCCAGCAGCCGCCAAGAGACCCAGTACTTC
d_gene: NA
v_gene: TRBV6-5
abundance: NA
j_gene: TRBJ2-5

CDR3aa: CASSQDPRETQYF
CDR3nt: TGCGCCAGCAGCCAAGATCCCCGAGAGACCCAGTACTTC
d_gene: NA
v_gene: TRBV4-3
abundance: NA
j_gene: TRBJ2-5

CDR3aa: CASSGPHQYF
CDR3nt: TGTGCCAGCAGTGGACCCCATCAGTATTTT
d_gene: NA
v_gene: TRBV2
abundance: NA
j_gene: TRBJ2-3

CDR3aa: CASSLGLVGGNEQFF
CDR3nt: TGCGCCAGCAGCCTCGGACTAGTCGGGGGCAATGAGCAGTTCTTC
d_gene: TRBD2
v_gene: TRBV5-1
abundance: NA
j_gene: TRBJ2-1

CDR3aa: CASSLALRGRLIEAFF
CDR3nt: TGTGCCAGCAGCTTAGCGTTACGGGGCCGACTAATAGAAGCTTTCTTT
d_gene: NA
v_gene: TRBV7-9
abundance: NA
j_gene: TRBJ1-1

CDR3aa: CAWSPGVGQPQHF
CDR3nt: TGTGCCTGGAGTCCGGGGGTGGGTCAGCCCCAGCATTTT
d_gene: NA
v_gene: TRBV30
abundance: NA
j_gene: TRBJ1-5

CDR3aa: CATGRGGSGANVLTF
CDR3nt: TGTGCCACCGGACGGGGGGGCTCTGGGGCCAACGTCCTGACTTTC
d_gene: TRBD2
v_gene: TRBV27
abundance: once
j_gene: TRBJ2-6

CDR3aa: CSVGSSEPSYNEQFF
CDR3nt: TGCAGCGTTGGTTCGAGCGAACCCTCTTACAATGAGCAGTTCTTC
d_gene: NA
v_gene: TRBV29-1
abundance: NA
j_gene: TRBJ2-1

CDR3aa: CASSEMGLAGGDGETQYF
CDR3nt: TGTGCCAGCAGTGAAATGGGACTAGCGGGGGGCGATGGAGAGACCCAGTACTTC
d_gene: TRBD2
v_gene: TRBV2
abundance: NA
j_gene: TRBJ2-5

CDR3aa: CAGRGEDTEAFF
CDR3nt: TGTGCCGGGAGGGGAGAGGACACTGAAGCTTTCTTT
d_gene: NA
v_gene: TRBV7-9
abundance: few
j_gene: TRBJ1-1

CDR3aa: CASSADYNSPLHF
CDR3nt: TGTGCCAGCAGCGCCGATTATAATTCACCCCTCCACTTT
d_gene: NA
v_gene: TRBV11-2
abundance: NA
j_gene: TRBJ1-6

CDR3aa: CASSVGPPGNTIYF
CDR3nt: TGTGCCAGCAGCGTGGGACCCCCTGGAAACACCATATATTTT
d_gene: NA
v_gene: TRBV5-7
abundance: NA
j_gene: TRBJ1-3

CDR3aa: CASSGGDRNSPLHF
CDR3nt: TGTGCCAGCAGCGGAGGGGACAGGAATTCACCCCTCCACTTT
d_gene: TRBD1
v_gene: TRBV5-4
abundance: few
j_gene: TRBJ1-6

CDR3aa: CASRGGLSNQPQHF
CDR3nt: TGTGCCAGCAGGGGAGGACTTAGCAATCAGCCCCAGCATTTT
d_gene: NA
v_gene: TRBV5-5
abundance: NA
j_gene: TRBJ1-5

CDR3aa: CASSLETRGETQYF
CDR3nt: TGCGCCAGCAGCCTCGAGACGAGGGGGGAGACCCAGTACTTC
d_gene: NA
v_gene: TRBV4-3
abundance: NA
j_gene: TRBJ2-5

CDR3aa: CAARAGRGHSYNEQFF
CDR3nt: TGTGCCGCCCGCGCGGGCCGGGGTCATTCCTACAATGAGCAGTTCTTC
d_gene: NA
v_gene: TRBV25-1
abundance: once
j_gene: TRBJ2-1

CDR3aa: CASRQGSRANTEAFF
CDR3nt: TGTGCCAGCAGACAGGGCTCTAGGGCGAACACTGAAGCTTTCTTT
d_gene: NA
v_gene: TRBV7-9
abundance: NA
j_gene: TRBJ1-1

CDR3aa: CASSSPGQGGEKLFF
CDR3nt: TGTGCCAGCAGTTCACCGGGACAGGGGGGGGAAAAACTGTTTTTT
d_gene: TRBD1
v_gene: TRBV6-6
abundance: NA
j_gene: TRBJ1-4

CDR3aa: CASSSRVRGSGANVLTF
CDR3nt: TGTGCCAGCAGCTCCAGGGTCAGAGGGTCTGGGGCCAACGTCCTGACTTTC
d_gene: NA
v_gene: TRBV7-7
abundance: NA
j_gene: TRBJ2-6

CDR3aa: CASPCYQGISNQPQHF
CDR3nt: TGTGCCAGTCCCTGCTACCAGGGAATTAGCAATCAGCCCCAGCATTTT
d_gene: NA
v_gene: TRBV19
abundance: NA
j_gene: TRBJ1-5

CDR3aa: CASSPSESNQPQHF
CDR3nt: TGTGCCAGCAGCCCGAGTGAAAGCAATCAGCCCCAGCATTTT
d_gene: NA
v_gene: TRBV7-9
abundance: NA
j_gene: TRBJ1-5

CDR3aa: CASSASTKTASAEAFF
CDR3nt: TGTGCCAGCAGCGCTTCTACAAAGACAGCATCCGCTGAAGCTTTCTTT
d_gene: NA
v_gene: TRBV9
abundance: NA
j_gene: TRBJ1-1

CDR3aa: CAIGGTAISPLHF
CDR3nt: TGTGCCATCGGGGGGACAGCCATTTCACCCCTCCACTTT
d_gene: TRBD1
v_gene: TRBV10-3
abundance: NA
j_gene: TRBJ1-6

CDR3aa: CAISDSTSGEETQYF
CDR3nt: TGTGCCATCAGTGATTCCACTAGCGGGGAAGAGACCCAGTACTTC
d_gene: TRBD2
v_gene: TRBV10-3
abundance: NA
j_gene: TRBJ2-5